This TCR beta chain comes out of a study of Graves' ophthalmopathy and Graves' hyperthyroidism. Germline lookup yields CDR1 DFQATT and CDR2 SNEGSKA (reference sequence). Trimming removed 3 bases at V and 3 bases at J, with 5 bases between. CDR3 length: 11 residues. Amplified TCR beta CDR3 regions were obtained using RNA transcripts as template. RT-PCR was first run with HTBI primers, then multiplex PCR in a second round. TCRdb fed the multiplex PCR reads into MiXCR, producing one record per CDR3 protein. The data show about 480,000 distinct CDR3 sequences, approximately 15% seen once. The receptor comes from a woman aged 25 to 39 with Graves' ophthalmopathy. Specimen: blood. This chain uses TRBV20-1 with TRBJ1-1, with D hard to call. In nucleotides, the CDR3 is TGCAGTGCTAGTCCGTACACTGAAGCTTTCTTT. Translation: CSASPYTEAFF.